The present T cell receptor beta chain was sequenced within a study of shared clonotypes between healthy human individuals (dated by TCRdb to the early 2020s). For the study in its entirety: The cohort comprised a couple of women and a few men aged 18 to 49 years. Libraries were prepared and TCR repertoires were sequenced by different laboratories using diverse techniques, in order to increase sequencing depth and limit assay-specific biases. Each donor's leukapheresis produced roughly between roughly 0.9 and 9 billion PBMCs. The study deeply sequenced blood TCR repertoires of about 5 healthy adults to estimate repertoire size and the extent of clonotype sharing between individuals. For each donor, three plates each were used for CD4 naive and CD4 memory, two plates were used for CD8 naive, and one plate was used for CD8 memory.

Deletion took 7 bases off V and 1 base off J, with a span of 6 bases between the germline ends. The CDR3, from cysteine to phenylalanine, totals 11 residues. The sequence is cut down to CDR3 DNA, 33 bases in frame from base 1. CDR1 SQVTM and CDR2 ANQGSEA are derived from the germline V gene. Findings and caveats that apply to the study as a whole: Rarefaction of sorted-subset datasets indicated incomplete sequencing despite the large sequencing depth. The small number of donors limited the genetic and exposure-history diversity represented. Higher generation probabilities were observed for clonotypes shared by all four sorted-subset donors than for non-shared clonotypes. When a few donors were compared, the shared fraction of clonotypes was around 4.6% for naive CD4, roughly 3.4% for naive CD8, 2.3% for memory CD4, and around 0.4% for memory CD8. Naive subsets generally had larger estimated clonotype richness than memory subsets did. Sampling was restricted to blood, and TCR repertoires in tissues likely differ from the TCR repertoires found in blood. Pairwise subsampling led to the expectation that sequencing depth would affect the degree of clonotype sharing among donors.

Using the deep immunoSEQ assay, multiplex PCR amplified TCR CDR3 regions from genomic DNA. Extracted genomic DNA from each cell subset was distributed evenly across all wells of several immunoSEQ 96-well plates, and each plate was treated as a replicate. For sorted subsets, approximately 210 ng of genomic DNA, equivalent to some 30,000 T cell genomes, went into each replicate PCR. The purified libraries were quantified using a Qubit 3.0 fluorometer, sized with a Bioanalyzer 2100, and then quantified again using the KAPA Library Quantification kit. Every immunoSEQ 96-well plate was sequenced on a separate single-read 150-cycle Illumina NextSeq 550 flow cell. The published analysis was carried out like this. Because the immunoSEQ output included only junctional sequences and no quality scores, the filtering could not be the same as the filtering used for full-length reads. Sequences were annotated with PyIR, a Python wrapper for IgBLAST v1.9, using IMGT germline references to assign V/J genes and CDR3. Any read was removed if the V/J assignment was weak (E-value above 1e-6), the CDR3 was missing, or the read contained stop codons, out-of-frame junctions, or ambiguous translated residues. V3J clonotypes were defined as sequences sharing an identical inferred V gene, J gene, and CDR3 amino acid sequence. Percentage overlap between repertoires was calculated by dividing the number of shared unique clonotypes by the size of the smaller repertoire. Richness of each repertoire was evaluated using RTK rarefaction, the Chao1 estimator, and Recon v2.1 estimates of unobserved clonotypes. Generation probabilities were computed with OLGA for all TCRbeta clonotypes obtained by the gDNA method from several donors. The source is immuneACCESS, and TCRdb retained only in-frame sequences with V and J called. Part of the clones is not carried over; for the studies checked, unresolved V genes explain less than half of this, and the remainder is unexplained. From that table come the V and J calls and clone size; the DNA was used to work out D and trimming. The sample contains some 380,000 clones, just over 95% of them found a single time. The top ten constitute 0.25% to 0.35% of the sample.

Worth noting for this clone: The target of this receptor is not known. No much larger clone is present one base from it, and per-base qualities are unavailable.

The donors were healthy, HIV-negative adults who had no recently reported acute infections or vaccinations. Every donor was a Caucasian adult residing in Nashville, Tennessee, USA. CD8 memory samples consisted of magnetically selected CD45RO+ cells combined with CCR7-negative CD45RA+ effector memory (TemRA) cells. Blood was collected by leukapheresis, and PBMCs were isolated by Ficoll-Histopaque density gradient centrifugation and then cryopreserved in liquid nitrogen vapor phase. Purity and quantity of every magnetically sorted T cell population were checked by analytical flow cytometry. Each sorted fraction had its genomic DNA isolated and then quantified by UV absorbance on a Nanodrop 2000c.

The source of this sequence is a man under 40 in good health. Recombination connected TRBV29-1 to TRBJ2-3, and TRBD1 may be the D gene, going by 6 matching bases. The sequencing input was memory CD8+ T cells sorted from blood. Interpreted using the paper, the cell subset or site label stands for: CD45RO+ cells pooled with CCR7-negative TemRA cells. This receptor has the CDR3 CSGQGTDTQYF. The nucleotide sequence is given as TGCAGCGGACAGGGCACAGATACGCAGTATTTT.